This TCR beta chain is drawn from a study of T cell responses to AZD1222 COVID-19 vaccine. Study as a whole: Second doses at about 4 or about 12 weeks were pooled. Broader study findings: No repertoire was sampled before or during the peak T cell response, only after it. White British donors predominated, females outnumbered males, and clonal diversity was possibly underestimated.

This CDR3 comprises 13 residues. Trimming cost V 5 bases and J 5 bases, with 10 bases left between them. CDR1 and CDR2 from the germline V gene are MNHNY and SVGAGI (reference sequence). Using immunoSEQ multiplex PCR, the repertoire was profiled, and TCRdb retains in-frame clones only, with some absent. The table includes over 90,000 clones, less than 95% detected once. Turning to this clone: Its cognate antigen is unknown.

This clonotype originated in an adult in good health. The sample here was peripheral blood, taken on day 0 of AZD1222 vaccination. V gene TRBV6-6 combines with J gene TRBJ2-1; possibly TRBD1 for D (5 bases). CDR3: CASSHDSNNEQFF. CDR3 coding DNA: TGTGCCAGCAGTCACGACAGCAACAATGAGCAGTTCTTC.